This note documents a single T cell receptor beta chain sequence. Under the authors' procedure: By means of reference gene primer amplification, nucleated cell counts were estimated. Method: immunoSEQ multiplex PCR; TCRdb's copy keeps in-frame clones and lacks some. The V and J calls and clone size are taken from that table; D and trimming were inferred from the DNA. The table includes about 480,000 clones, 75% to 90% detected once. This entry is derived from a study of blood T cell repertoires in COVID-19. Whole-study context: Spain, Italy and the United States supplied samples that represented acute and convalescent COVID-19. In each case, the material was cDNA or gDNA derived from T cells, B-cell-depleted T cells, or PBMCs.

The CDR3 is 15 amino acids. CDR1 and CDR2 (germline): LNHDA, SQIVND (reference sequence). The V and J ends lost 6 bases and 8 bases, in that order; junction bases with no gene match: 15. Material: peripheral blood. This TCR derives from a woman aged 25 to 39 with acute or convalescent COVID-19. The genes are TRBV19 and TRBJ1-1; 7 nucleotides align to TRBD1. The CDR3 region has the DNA TGTGCCAGTAGCCCCCAGGGGGACAGCCATATCGAAGCTTTCTTT. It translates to CASSPQGDSHIEAFF.